This is a list of T cell receptor beta chains from one sample in a study of graft-versus-host responses after intestinal transplantation. Measured with immunoSEQ multiplex PCR; TCRdb has only the in-frame clones, and not every one. The data show more than 12,000 clones, with approximately 30% seen just once and 1.5% to 2% held by the top ten. The sequencing used alloreactive CD8+ T cells from a mixed lymphocyte reaction culture, collected before intestinal transplant. These TCRs come from a human patient who received an intestinal transplant. CDR3s leave out the opening cysteine and the closing phenylalanine or tryptophan.

V gene,CDR3 protein
TRBV27,ASSSGCNEQF
TRBV27,ASSLSTGGTEAF
TRBV6-6,ASSGTGGVNTEAF
TRBV4-3,ASSQDRDLNEKLF
TRBV7-6,ASSLTGPRDIQY
TRBV19,ASSSGFPGELF
TRBV30,AWATGLHTEAF
TRBV9,ASSAPGTGWDEQY
TRBV5-6,ASSLAWAGTDTQY
TRBV27,ASSLGVSYGYT
TRBV15,ATSLRGDLDEQY
TRBV6-1,ASSGSSGGLYNEQF
TRBV2,ASSKRALAGNEQF
TRBV19,ASSGTGALNTEAF
TRBV4-3,ASSQDRGIRDGYT
TRBV11-2,ASSRTLNTEAF
TRBV12-5,ASGLTLAGVLGFSYEQY
TRBV6-5,ASSYGAILETQY
TRBV6-5,ASSYRNRVYEQY
TRBV27,ASRSRGLDGYT
TRBV7-9,ASSQIRTGSYNEQF
TRBV10-3,AISEGGTPTGELF
TRBV5-4,ASSSQTGEAF
TRBV18,ASSTGYNEQF
TRBV18,ASSPAHSNQPQH
TRBV19,ASSFRTGGSYEQY
TRBV19,ASKEDEATEAF
TRBV27,ASSLSVGRGLHGYT
TRBV6-5,ASRPILTGELF
TRBV4-3,ASSQGTGTGSYNEQF
TRBV27,ASSLSKGTVRFQETQY
TRBV29-1,SVDGTSDYNEQF
TRBV7-2,ASSPGGAELF
TRBV4-3,ASSQDGAPSYEQY
TRBV11-3,ASSLGGITYEQY
TRBV7-6,ASSYSTQAVSEAF
TRBV5-6,ASSLGSGNIQY
TRBV27,ASSPLDRPETQY
TRBV7-8,ASSARLARETQY
TRBV10-1,ARVYRDIKTNIQY
TRBV10-3,AISESSGYGYT
TRBV7-9,ASSSSGRQLTYEQY
TRBV6-5,ASKAGSMLGYT
TRBV13,ASSWTGGISYEQY
TRBV7-9,ASSLWTGGGEAF
TRBV7-9,ASSAQGSGNTIY
TRBV27,ASSLGTSGYNEQF
TRBV12-2,ASRLGLAGYQETQY
TRBV7-2,ASSLEILAGRETQY
TRBV7-9,ASSSLAGFYGYT
TRBV7-2,ASSSLGAPAGIRDTQY